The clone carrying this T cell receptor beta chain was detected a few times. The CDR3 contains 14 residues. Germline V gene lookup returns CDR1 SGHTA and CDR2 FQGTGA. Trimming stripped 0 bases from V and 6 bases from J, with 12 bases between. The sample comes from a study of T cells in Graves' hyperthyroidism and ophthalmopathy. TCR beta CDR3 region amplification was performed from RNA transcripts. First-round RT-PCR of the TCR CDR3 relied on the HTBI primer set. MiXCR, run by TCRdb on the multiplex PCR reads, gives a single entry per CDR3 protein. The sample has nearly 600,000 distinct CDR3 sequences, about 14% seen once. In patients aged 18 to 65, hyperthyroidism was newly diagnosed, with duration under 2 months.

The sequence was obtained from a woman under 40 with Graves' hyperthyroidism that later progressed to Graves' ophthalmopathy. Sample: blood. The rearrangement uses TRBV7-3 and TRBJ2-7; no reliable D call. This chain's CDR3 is CASSLTGSSPEQYF. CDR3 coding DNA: TGTGCCAGCAGCTTAACCGGCTCCTCTCCCGAGCAGTACTTC. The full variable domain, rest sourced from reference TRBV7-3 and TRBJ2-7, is GAGVSQTPSNKVTEKGKYVELRCDPISGHTALYWYRQSLGQGPEFLIYFQGTGAADDSGLPNDRFFAVRPEGSVSTLKIQRTERGDSAVYLCASSLTGSSPEQYFGPGTRLTVT.